The rows below give T cell receptor beta chains drawn from one sample of a study of T cells after posttransplantation cyclophosphamide. Here immunoSEQ multiplex PCR was the method, and the copy in TCRdb shows in-frame clones only, minus some. The repertoire consists of about 10,000 clones, none detected only once. This sample comprised PBMCs, obtained after allogeneic stem cell transplant with posttransplant cyclophosphamide. The source is a female patient between 40 and 55 years old who received an allogeneic stem cell transplant from a related donor, was CMV-positive, and had no GVHD. A subset of T cells may come from the graft donor. Each CDR3 is given with its conserved first and last residue. D genes are given only for firm matches. Clone size is stated in some rows and not others, as once, few, many or a class when expanded.

>TRBJ1-4|TRBV4-1|NA|many
CASSQEKMYRDNEKLFF
TGCGCCAGCAGCCAAGAGAAGATGTACAGGGATAATGAAAAACTGTTTTTT
>TRBJ1-6|TRBV5-1|NA|many
CASTSNTGISSPLHF
TGCGCCAGCACGTCCAATACAGGGATATCATCACCCCTCCACTTT
>TRBJ2-7|TRBV7-9|TRBD1|medium-sized
CASRETGETYEQYF
TGTGCCAGCAGAGAGACAGGGGAAACCTACGAGCAGTACTTC
>TRBJ2-2|TRBV7-9|TRBD1|many
CASSTHSGQLFTGELFF
TGTGCCAGCAGCACCCACTCGGGACAGCTATTCACCGGGGAGCTGTTTTTT
>TRBJ2-7|TRBV2|NA|many
CASRVDSSYEQYF
TGTGCCAGCAGGGTGGACAGCTCCTACGAGCAGTACTTC
>TRBJ1-1|TRBV19|NA|medium-sized
CASSVQGVGTEAFF
TGTGCCAGTAGTGTACAGGGAGTTGGGACTGAAGCTTTCTTT
>TRBJ2-7|TRBV27|TRBD1|many
CASSRAGQGGSEQYF
TGTGCCAGCAGTCGCGCGGGACAGGGGGGTAGCGAGCAGTACTTC
>TRBJ1-1|TRBV9|TRBD1|many
CASSAHRQGHTEAFF
TGTGCCAGCAGCGCACACAGACAGGGTCACACTGAAGCTTTCTTT
>TRBJ2-6|TRBV15|NA|few
CATSTGTGANVLTF
TGTGCCACCAGCACGGGGACTGGGGCCAACGTCCTGACTTTC
>TRBJ2-7|TRBV4-1|NA|many
CASSPEEGLNEQYF
TGCGCCAGCAGCCCCGAGGAGGGGTTGAACGAGCAGTACTTC
>TRBJ1-5|TRBV4-1|NA|many
CASSQDGANGNQPQHF
TGCGCCAGCAGCCAAGACGGTGCTAACGGCAATCAGCCCCAGCATTTT
>TRBJ2-7|TRBV19|NA|medium-sized
CASKGGAQGEQYF
TGTGCCAGTAAAGGGGGAGCCCAGGGAGAGCAGTACTTC
>TRBJ2-7|TRBV11-2|NA|many
CASSLATTYEQYF
TGTGCCAGCAGCTTAGCGACAACCTACGAGCAGTACTTC
>TRBJ2-1|TRBV7-9|NA|many
CASSPRRLLLGEQFF
TGTGCCAGCAGCCCCCGCCGTCTGCTTCTCGGTGAGCAGTTCTTC
>TRBJ1-2|TRBV27|TRBD1|many
CASSSDRGAFYGYTF
TGTGCCAGCAGCTCGGACAGGGGAGCTTTCTATGGCTACACCTTC
>TRBJ2-1|TRBV14|TRBD2|many
CASSPSGRTKNEQFF
TGTGCCAGCAGCCCAAGCGGGAGAACCAAGAATGAGCAGTTCTTC
>TRBJ1-3|TRBV15|NA|many
CATSRDGAGVSGNTIYF
TGTGCCACCAGCAGAGATGGCGCGGGAGTCTCTGGAAACACCATATATTTT
>TRBJ2-7|TRBV6-2/TRBV6-3|NA|many
CASSYFRDNNYEQYF
TGTGCCAGCAGCTACTTCCGGGACAACAACTACGAGCAGTACTTC
>TRBJ2-7|TRBV7-6|NA|many
CASSPRQSYEQYF
TGTGCCAGCAGCCCCCGACAGTCCTACGAGCAGTACTTC
>TRBJ2-1|TRBV5-6|NA|many
CASSLEAGYHNEQFF
TGTGCCAGCAGCTTGGAGGCAGGGTATCACAATGAGCAGTTCTTC
>TRBJ1-4|TRBV27|NA|many
CASSLSRGFLNEKLFF
TGTGCCAGCAGTTTATCTCGGGGGTTCCTTAATGAAAAACTGTTTTTT
>TRBJ1-1|TRBV6-5|NA|many
CASRAGGSAEAFF
TGTGCCAGCAGGGCGGGTGGGTCTGCTGAAGCTTTCTTT
>TRBJ2-5|TRBV12-3/TRBV12-4|TRBD2|many
CASRLGSGGWQETQYF
TGTGCCAGCAGATTAGGCAGCGGGGGGTGGCAAGAGACCCAGTACTTC
>TRBJ2-7|TRBV28|TRBD2|few
CASSPGTSAFEQYF
TGTGCCAGCAGTCCCGGGACTAGCGCATTCGAGCAGTACTTC
>TRBJ2-7|TRBV12-3/TRBV12-4|NA|NA
CASSLTGAYEQYF
TGTGCCAGCAGTTTAACAGGAGCCTACGAGCAGTACTTC
>TRBJ2-7|TRBV6-1|NA|many
CASSQQPGHTYEQYF
TGTGCCAGCAGTCAACAGCCGGGACATACCTACGAGCAGTACTTC
>TRBJ2-5|TRBV7-9|TRBD1|NA
CASSIRTGSETQYF
TGTGCCAGCAGCATACGGACAGGGAGCGAGACCCAGTACTTC
>TRBJ1-2|TRBV10-3|TRBD1|many
CAISERQGDRGGGYGYTF
TGTGCCATCAGTGAGCGGCAAGGGGACAGGGGTGGTGGCTATGGCTACACCTTC
>TRBJ2-7|TRBV7-8|NA|many
CASSFYHALELNEQYF
TGTGCCAGCAGCTTTTACCACGCCCTCGAACTGAACGAGCAGTACTTC
>TRBJ2-3|TRBV6-2/TRBV6-3|NA|many
CASSYPGTPSTDTQYF
TGTGCCAGCAGTTACCCCGGGACTCCCAGCACAGATACGCAGTATTTT
>TRBJ1-1|TRBV18|TRBD1|many
CASSRAGGADMNTEAFF
TGTGCCAGCTCACGAGCAGGGGGCGCGGACATGAACACTGAAGCTTTCTTT
>TRBJ1-5|TRBV28|NA|many
CASSGTGQPQHF
TGTGCCAGCAGTGGGACTGGTCAGCCCCAGCATTTT
>TRBJ2-1|TRBV7-9|NA|many
CASSLYVGLVYNEQFF
TGTGCCAGCAGCTTATATGTGGGACTCGTCTACAATGAGCAGTTCTTC
>TRBJ2-1|TRBV6-1|NA|many
CASSEADSNEQFF
TGTGCCAGCAGTGAAGCCGACAGCAATGAGCAGTTCTTC
>TRBJ2-2|TRBV10-2|TRBD2|many
CASSGSGANTGELFF
TGCGCCAGCAGTGGTAGCGGGGCGAACACCGGGGAGCTGTTTTTT
>TRBJ2-7|TRBV5-1|NA|many
CASSLVRGAYEQYF
TGCGCCAGCAGCTTGGTACGGGGGGCGTACGAGCAGTACTTC
>TRBJ2-1|TRBV5-5|NA|many
CASSFTGGVYNEQFF
TGTGCCAGCAGCTTTACAGGTGGGGTTTACAATGAGCAGTTCTTC
>TRBJ2-5|TRBV6-5|NA|many
CASSSPIQETQYF
TGTGCCAGCAGTTCCCCCATTCAAGAGACCCAGTACTTC
>TRBJ2-2|TRBV5-1|TRBD1|many
CASSLGQGATGELFF
TGCGCCAGCAGCTTGGGACAGGGGGCCACCGGGGAGCTGTTTTTT
>TRBJ2-1|TRBV7-3|TRBD2|many
CASSSTSGGYNEQFF
TGTGCCAGCAGCTCGACTAGCGGGGGCTACAATGAGCAGTTCTTC
>TRBJ1-1|TRBV6-1|TRBD1|many
CASSPQGWTEAFF
TGTGCCAGCAGCCCACAGGGGTGGACTGAAGCTTTCTTT
>TRBJ1-6|TRBV7-9|NA|many
CASRESESPLHF
TGTGCCAGCAGGGAGAGCGAATCACCCCTCCACTTT
>TRBJ2-7|TRBV6-1|TRBD1|many
CASRFGTGSYEQYF
TGTGCCAGCAGATTCGGGACAGGGAGTTACGAGCAGTACTTC
>TRBJ1-5|TRBV19|TRBD1|many
CASSIGQGGNQPQHF
TGTGCCAGTAGTATCGGACAGGGAGGCAATCAGCCCCAGCATTTT
>TRBJ2-5|TRBV2|TRBD1|medium-sized
CARRDRERETQYF
TGTGCCAGGCGCGACAGGGAAAGGGAGACCCAGTACTTC